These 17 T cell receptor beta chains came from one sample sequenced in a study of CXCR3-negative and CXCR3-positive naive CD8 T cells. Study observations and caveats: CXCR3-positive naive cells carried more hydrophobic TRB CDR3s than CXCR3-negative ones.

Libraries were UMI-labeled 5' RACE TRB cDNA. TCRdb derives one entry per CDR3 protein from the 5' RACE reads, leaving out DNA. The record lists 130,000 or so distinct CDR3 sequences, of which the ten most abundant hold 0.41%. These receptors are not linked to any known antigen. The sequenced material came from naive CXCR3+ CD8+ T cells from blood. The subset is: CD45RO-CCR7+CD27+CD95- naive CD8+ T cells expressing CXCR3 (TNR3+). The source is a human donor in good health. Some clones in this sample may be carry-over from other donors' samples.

CDR3 in amino acids: CASSLRLAGADNEQFF. The chain joins TRBV5-4 to TRBJ2-1; TCRdb selects TRBD2, and the lack of DNA leaves this call unchecked. The CDR3 totals 16 residues. Germline loops: CDR1 SGHNT, CDR2 YYREEE (reference sequence).

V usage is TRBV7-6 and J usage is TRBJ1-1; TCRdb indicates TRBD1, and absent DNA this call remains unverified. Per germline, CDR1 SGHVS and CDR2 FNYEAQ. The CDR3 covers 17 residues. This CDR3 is CASSLRFFRDPEREAFF.

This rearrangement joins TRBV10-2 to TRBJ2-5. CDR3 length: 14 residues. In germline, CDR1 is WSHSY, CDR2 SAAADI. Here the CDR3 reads CASSEGTSLETQYF.

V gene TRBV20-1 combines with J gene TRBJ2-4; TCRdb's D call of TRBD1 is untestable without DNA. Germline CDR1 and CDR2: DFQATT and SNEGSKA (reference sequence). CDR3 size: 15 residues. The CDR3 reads CSARTREGGKNIQYF.

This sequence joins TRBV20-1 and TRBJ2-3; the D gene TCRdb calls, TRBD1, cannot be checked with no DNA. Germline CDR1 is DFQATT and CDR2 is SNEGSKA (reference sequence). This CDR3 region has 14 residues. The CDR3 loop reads CSAFRDSLTDTQYF.

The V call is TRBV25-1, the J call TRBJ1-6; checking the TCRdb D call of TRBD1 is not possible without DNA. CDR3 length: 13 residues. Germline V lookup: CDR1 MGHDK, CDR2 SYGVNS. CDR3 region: CASSEWTAISLHF.

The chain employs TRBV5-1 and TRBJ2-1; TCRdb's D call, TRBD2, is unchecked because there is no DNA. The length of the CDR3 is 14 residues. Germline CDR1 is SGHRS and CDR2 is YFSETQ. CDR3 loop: CASSSHRSQGEQFF.

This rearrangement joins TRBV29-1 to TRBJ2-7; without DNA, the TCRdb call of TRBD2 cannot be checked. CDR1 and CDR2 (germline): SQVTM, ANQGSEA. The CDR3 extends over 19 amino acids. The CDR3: CSVEEDPGLAGMSSYEQYF.

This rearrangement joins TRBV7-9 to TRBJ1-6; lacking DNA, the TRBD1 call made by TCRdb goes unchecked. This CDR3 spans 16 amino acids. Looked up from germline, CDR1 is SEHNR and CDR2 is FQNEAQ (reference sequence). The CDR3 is CASSPPLLTGSSPLHF.

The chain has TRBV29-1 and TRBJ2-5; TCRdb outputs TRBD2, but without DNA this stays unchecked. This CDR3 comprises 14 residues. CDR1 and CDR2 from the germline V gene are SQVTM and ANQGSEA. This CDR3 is CSVLLADHQETQYF.

CDR3 region: CASSHLRQGKYEQYF. The V and J genes are TRBV3-1 and TRBJ2-7; TCRdb lists TRBD1, though no DNA is available to test this call. Germline loops: CDR1 LGHDT, CDR2 YNNKEL (reference sequence). CDR3 size: 15 residues.

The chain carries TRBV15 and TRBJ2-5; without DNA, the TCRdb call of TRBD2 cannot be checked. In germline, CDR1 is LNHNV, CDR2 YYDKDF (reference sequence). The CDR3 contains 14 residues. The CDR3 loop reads CATSSSGGAETQYF.

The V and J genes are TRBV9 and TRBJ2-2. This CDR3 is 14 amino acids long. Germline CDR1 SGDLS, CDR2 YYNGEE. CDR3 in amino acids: CASSVGANTGELFF.

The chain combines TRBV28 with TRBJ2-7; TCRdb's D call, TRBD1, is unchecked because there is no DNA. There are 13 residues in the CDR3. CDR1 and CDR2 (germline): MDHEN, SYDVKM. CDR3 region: CASRDRDIYEQYF. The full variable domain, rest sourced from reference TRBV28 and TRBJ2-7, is DVKVTQSSRYLVKRTGEKVFLECVQDMDHENMFWYRQDPGLGLRLIYFSYDVKMKEKGDIPEGYSVSREKKERFSLILESASTNQTSMYLCASRDRDIYEQYFGPGTRLTVT.

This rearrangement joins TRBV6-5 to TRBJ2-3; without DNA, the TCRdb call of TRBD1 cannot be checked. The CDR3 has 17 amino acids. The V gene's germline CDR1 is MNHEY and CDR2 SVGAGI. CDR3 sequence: CASSYSKGHLSTDTQYF.

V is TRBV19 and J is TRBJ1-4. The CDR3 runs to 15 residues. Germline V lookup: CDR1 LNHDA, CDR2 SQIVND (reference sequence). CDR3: CASSSSDLANEKLFF.

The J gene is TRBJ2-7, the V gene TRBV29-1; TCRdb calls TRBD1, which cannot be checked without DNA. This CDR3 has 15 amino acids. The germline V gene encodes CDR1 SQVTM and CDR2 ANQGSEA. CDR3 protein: CSVDTPGTGVYEQYF.